What follows are 25 T cell receptor beta chains derived from one specimen sequenced in a study of blood T cell repertoires in COVID-19. Sequencing used immunoSEQ multiplex PCR; TCRdb keeps in-frame clones, though not all of them. Counted here are 46,000 or so clones, 90% occurring once; the ten biggest clones make up roughly 19%. Sequencing was performed on peripheral blood. The receptors stem from a man between 70 and 80 years old with active COVID-19.

This clone appeared a single time. The chain links TRBV6-5 to TRBJ1-5; D is unclear. Germline CDR1 and CDR2: MNHEY and SVGAGI. Trimming left V 7 bases short and J 4 bases short, with 11 bases between. This CDR3 has 13 residues. This CDR3 reads CASTPLQNQPQHF. The CDR3 DNA follows: TGTGCCAGCACCCCCTTACAGAATCAGCCCCAGCATTTT.

The rearrangement links TRBV6-5 to TRBJ2-2; 7 positions match TRBD1. V shed 6 bases and J 4 bases; nucleotides not matched to a gene: 8. The CDR3 consists of 15 residues. Germline V lookup: CDR1 MNHEY, CDR2 SVGAGI. The DNA for the CDR3 is TGTGCCAGCAGCTGGGACAGCGATTTCACCGGGGAGCTGTTTTTT. Protein sequence: CASSWDSDFTGELFF.

CDR3 DNA sequence: TGCGCCAGCAGTCCCTCCGGGGGGGGAAACGGGTGCACCGGGGAGCTGTTTTTT. This gives the protein CASSPSGGGNGCTGELFF. The chain carries TRBV23-1 and TRBJ2-2, with 8 positions matching TRBD2. TRBV23-1 is an open reading frame whose function is uncertain. The V segment lost 4 bases and the J segment 4 bases; nucleotides outside the gene matches: 14. This CDR3 spans 18 amino acids.

The chain joins TRBV7-2 to TRBJ2-4; 13 bases are a match to TRBD2. The germline CDR1 and CDR2 sequences are SGHTA and FQGNSA. CDR3 length equals 17 residues. With V trimmed by 4 bases and J by 3 bases, 6 bases remained unmatched. The CDR3: CASSSSGLAGNKNIQYF. In DNA, the CDR3 is TGTGCCAGCAGCTCTTCGGGACTAGCGGGAAACAAAAACATTCAGTACTTC.

The CDR3 reads CASSAGTSGKETQYF. For the CDR3, the DNA is TGTGCCAGCAGCGCTGGGACTAGCGGGAAAGAGACCCAGTACTTC. V and J are TRBV9 and TRBJ2-5; 13 bases are shared with TRBD2. J lost 3 bases, V lost 3 bases, and 2 bases had no gene match. The CDR3 is made up of 15 amino acids. From germline, CDR1 is SGDLS and CDR2 YYNGEE.

This chain uses TRBV9 with TRBJ1-2; no firm D call. The CDR3 has 14 amino acids. Looked up from germline, CDR1 is SGDLS and CDR2 is YYNGEE. Trimming removed 3 bases from V and 6 bases from J, with 15 bases in between. CDR3 bases: TGTGCCAGCAGCGGTGGGTTTGGAGGGCATGGCTACACCTTC. This translates into CASSGGFGGHGYTF.

The chain carries TRBV30 and TRBJ2-7, with 8 positions matching TRBD1. CDR1 is GTSNPN and CDR2 is SVGIG in the germline V gene (reference sequence). With 3 bases clipped from V and 6 bases from J, the junction kept 7 bases outside the gene matches. The CDR3 is 13 amino acids. CDR3 nucleotide sequence: TGTGCCTGGAGCCACGCACAGGGGGGCGAGCAGTACTTC. It encodes CAWSHAQGGEQYF.

The V and J genes are TRBV19 and TRBJ2-7; 9 positions match TRBD2. Germline V CDR1 and CDR2: LNHDA, SQIVND (reference sequence). The ends lost 7 bases at V and 6 bases at J; junction bases unmatched: 13. This CDR3 is built from 15 residues. The CDR3 DNA reads as TGTGCCAGTATGGGGCGGGAGGGCCGCAATTGCGAGCAGTACTTC. Amino acids: CASMGREGRNCEQYF.

The gene calls are TRBV19 and TRBJ2-3; 9 positions match TRBD1. Trimming removed 3 bases from V and 6 bases from J; junction bases left unmatched: 7. The germline CDR1 and CDR2 sequences are LNHDA and SQIVND (reference sequence). This CDR3 has 15 residues. CDR3 region: CASSIQDRGWDTQYF. CDR3 coding DNA: TGTGCCAGTAGTATTCAGGACAGGGGATGGGATACGCAGTATTTT. Full variable domain (outside the CDR3, taken from reference TRBV19 and TRBJ2-3): DGGITQSPKYLFRKEGQNVTLSCEQNLNHDAMYWYRQDPGQGLRLIYYSQIVNDFQKGDIAEGYSVSREKKESFPLTVTSAQKNPTAFYLCASSIQDRGWDTQYFGPGTRLTVL.

The chain joins TRBV5-1 to TRBJ2-2; possible D gene TRBD2, 6 bases. The germline CDR1 and CDR2 sequences are SGHRS and YFSETQ. CDR3 length equals 15 residues. V lost 5 bases to trimming and J lost 0 bases, with 11 bases between them. The CDR3 region is CASSRGSSNTGELFF. In DNA form, the CDR3 reads TGCGCCAGCAGTCGGGGGTCTTCGAACACCGGGGAGCTGTTTTTT.

This clone was seen a single time. The chain joins TRBV6-5 to TRBJ1-3; TRBD1 is a possible D gene (6 bases). The CDR3 extends over 15 amino acids. Germline-derived CDR1 and CDR2 are MNHEY and SVGAGI. Trimming pared 10 bases from V and 2 bases from J, leaving 18 bases between. The CDR3: CAITGSREPGNTIYF. The CDR3 coding sequence is TGTGCCATCACAGGGTCTAGGGAGCCTGGAAACACCATATATTTT.

The chain combines TRBV11-2 with TRBJ2-7, with D perhaps TRBD1 (6 bases). This CDR3 comprises 12 residues. The V and J ends lost 5 bases and 4 bases respectively, with 9 bases between them. The V gene's germline CDR1 is SGHAT and CDR2 FQNNGV. The chain's CDR3 is CASSTQGYEQYF. Here the CDR3 DNA reads TGTGCCAGCAGCACTCAGGGGTACGAGCAGTACTTC. Supplemented by reference TRBV11-2 and TRBJ2-7, the full variable domain reads EAGVAQSPRYKIIEKRQSVAFWCNPISGHATLYWYQQILGQGPKLLIQFQNNGVVDDSQLPKDRFSAERLKGVDSTLKIQPAKLEDSAVYLCASSTQGYEQYFGPGTRLTVT.

This rearrangement joins TRBV18 to TRBJ2-6, with 8 bases matching TRBD1. This CDR3 has 20 amino acids. The V gene end was trimmed by 2 bases and the J gene end by 2 bases; junction bases not matched to a gene: 14. CDR1 is KGHSH, CDR2 LQKENI, per germline. Here the CDR3 DNA reads TGTGCCAGCTCACCAAGAGCAGGGGGCTCATTATTAGCTGGGGCCAACGTCCTGACTTTC. Its protein product is CASSPRAGGSLLAGANVLTF.

The chain uses TRBV12-3 or TRBV12-4 and TRBJ2-1; tentative D call: TRBD2 (5 bases). There are 11 residues in the CDR3. Trimming took 7 bases from V and 7 from J, leaving 8 bases between them. CDR3 sequence: CASTGWNEQFF. The CDR3 nucleotides read TGTGCCAGCACGGGGTGGAATGAGCAGTTCTTC.

There are a few counts of this clone. V is TRBV18 and J is TRBJ1-6; 7 bases map to TRBD1. CDR1 KGHSH and CDR2 LQKENI come from the germline V gene. CDR3 size: 16 residues. Losses at the gene ends were 1 base for V and 6 bases for J; bases not matched to a gene: 6. CDR3 protein: CASSPRTGPFNSPLHF. As DNA, the CDR3 is TGTGCCAGCTCACCACGGACAGGACCCTTTAATTCACCCCTCCACTTT.

This chain uses TRBV7-3 with TRBJ2-1, with 7 bases matching TRBD1. Germline V gene sequence: CDR1 SGHTA, CDR2 FQGTGA. V was pared by 1 base and J by 6 bases, with 6 bases of the junction left unmatched. This CDR3 has 15 amino acids. The CDR3 loop is CASSLKGTAPNEQFF. The CDR3 region has the DNA TGTGCCAGCAGCTTAAAAGGGACAGCCCCCAATGAGCAGTTCTTC. Supplemented by reference TRBV7-3 and TRBJ2-1, the full variable domain reads GAGVSQTPSNKVTEKGKYVELRCDPISGHTALYWYRQSLGQGPEFLIYFQGTGAADDSGLPNDRFFAVRPEGSVSTLKIQRTERGDSAVYLCASSLKGTAPNEQFFGPGTRLTVL.

The chain employs TRBV15 and TRBJ1-6; D uncertain. The V gene lost 2 bases and the J gene lost 8 bases, with 10 bases spanning the gap. From germline, CDR1 is LNHNV and CDR2 YYDKDF (reference sequence). CDR3 length: 14 amino acids. CDR3 in amino acids: CATSRQRSHSPLHF. The CDR3 bases are TGTGCCACCAGCAGACAGCGGTCTCATTCACCCCTCCACTTT.

The rearrangement links TRBV6-5 to TRBJ1-3; the match to TRBD1 covers 8 bases. Unmatched junction bases numbered 5, after V lost 6 bases and J lost 4 bases. CDR3 length: 14 amino acids. Germline values: CDR1 MNHEY, CDR2 SVGAGI. This CDR3 reads CASSSGQGGNTIYF. CDR3 bases: TGTGCCAGCAGCTCAGGACAGGGAGGAAACACCATATATTTT.

The chain links TRBV6-5 to TRBJ2-3; tentatively, D is TRBD1 (6 bases). V was shortened by 5 bases and J by 5 bases, with 11 bases between the two germline ends. Germline CDR1 and CDR2: MNHEY and SVGAGI. There are 13 residues in the CDR3. CDR3 DNA sequence: TGTGCCAGCAGTAGGACAGTCCTAGATACGCAGTATTTT. Translated: CASSRTVLDTQYF.

The chain is built from TRBV28 and TRBJ1-2; D remains unclear. This CDR3 region has 12 residues. The V end lost 4 bases, the J end lost 6 bases, and 9 bases lay between the germline ends. Germline-derived CDR1 and CDR2 are MDHEN and SYDVKM. In DNA, the CDR3 is TGTGCCAGCAGTTGGGCCCGACATGGCTACACCTTC. Its translation is CASSWARHGYTF.

This chain links TRBV5-1 with TRBJ2-5; 13 nucleotides match TRBD2. Germline V CDR1 and CDR2: SGHRS, YFSETQ. This CDR3 has 17 amino acids. Trimming cost V 4 bases and J 5 bases; bases outside gene matches: 11. CDR3 sequence reads: CASSGQLAGGPVETQYF. CDR3 sequence (DNA): TGCGCCAGCAGCGGCCAACTAGCGGGAGGGCCGGTTGAGACCCAGTACTTC.

With regard to this clone: Within the sample, other DNA sequences also encode this same CDR3. J is TRBJ2-7 and V is TRBV5-1, with TRBD1 identical over 10 bases. CDR3 length: 14 residues. CDR1 is SGHRS and CDR2 is YFSETQ in the germline V gene. J lost 2 bases, V lost 3 bases, and 2 bases had no gene match. CDR3 sequence: CASSSGQGTYEQYF. The CDR3 nucleotides read TGCGCCAGCAGCTCGGGACAGGGGACCTACGAGCAGTACTTC.

This rearrangement joins TRBV19 to TRBJ2-1; TRBD2 aligns across 10 bases. CDR3 size: 14 residues. Germline CDR1 LNHDA, CDR2 SQIVND (reference sequence). The V segment lost 5 bases and the J segment 8 bases; nucleotides outside the gene matches: 6. The CDR3 DNA reads as TGTGCCAGTAGTCCTAGCGGGAGTTTGTATGAGCAGTTCTTC. Its translation: CASSPSGSLYEQFF.

This clone was counted between two and nine times. The gene calls are TRBV18 and TRBJ2-5; TRBD1 might be the D (5 bases). In germline, CDR1 is KGHSH, CDR2 LQKENI. Trimming took off 4 bases at V and 1 base at J, with 7 bases between the two ends. The CDR3 totals 13 residues. CDR3 residues: CASSQGSQETQYF. The CDR3 DNA reads as TGTGCCAGCTCACAGGGGTCCCAAGAGACCCAGTACTTC.

The chain joins TRBV7-6 to TRBJ2-1; 8 nucleotides align to TRBD2. The CDR3 contains 18 residues. Germline CDR1 is SGHVS and CDR2 is FNYEAQ. After removal of 5 bases from V and 3 bases from J, the junction contained 15 bases not matched to a gene. CDR3 protein: CASSGYGTGTRDYNEQFF. Here the CDR3 DNA reads TGTGCCAGCAGCGGATACGGAACCGGGACTAGGGACTACAATGAGCAGTTCTTC.